This is a list of T cell receptor beta chains from one sample in a study of blood T cell repertoires in COVID-19. TCRdb's table, derived via immunoSEQ multiplex PCR, lists solely in-frame clones and lacks some. The sample consists of 250,000 to 300,000 clones, about nine tenths of them appearing once. The specimen was PBMCs or T cells enriched from blood (not recorded which). The receptors derive from a woman in her forties with acute COVID-19. CDR3s leave out the opening cysteine and the closing phenylalanine or tryptophan.

v_gene	j_gene	CDR3aa
TRBV28	TRBJ1-4	ASSKTGGEKLF
TRBV28	TRBJ2-5	ASSLRRGREETQY
TRBV18	TRBJ2-3	ASSVRTSSDTQY
TRBV27	TRBJ1-1	ASSPLTGAMNTEAF
TRBV18	TRBJ1-2	ASSIEDRDPTGYT
TRBV11-2	TRBJ2-1	ASSLDRGVGARLEQF
TRBV19	TRBJ1-2	ASRYRGYYGYT
TRBV27	TRBJ1-6	ASSSRDTRGSPLH
TRBV27	NA	ASRRQGLNQPQY
TRBV30	TRBJ1-5	AWDRGWGQPQH
TRBV7-9	TRBJ2-7	ASSFGTGGSYEQY
TRBV7-2	TRBJ1-1	ASSFGGRTEAF
TRBV24-1	TRBJ1-4	AAGQSGKLF
TRBV29-1	TRBJ1-5	SVAGQSGQPQH
TRBV28	TRBJ2-3	AIGITDTQY
TRBV5-1	TRBJ1-2	ASSWSLTGTHYGYT
TRBV19	TRBJ2-1	ASSIGRGEQF
TRBV19	TRBJ2-5	ASSIAQGLLQETQY
TRBV21-1	TRBJ1-3	ASSKLHRDRARGPSGNTIY
TRBV5-4	TRBJ2-5	ASSRGGALKETQY
TRBV7-2	TRBJ1-2	ASSLDAGALGYGYT
TRBV7-8	TRBJ2-7	ASRLGQGLEQY
TRBV3-1/TRBV3-2	TRBJ2-1	ASSPLQGLAYNEQF
TRBV14	TRBJ1-6	ASSQEGQGRSSPLH
TRBV7-6	TRBJ2-3	ASSLALLAGGIDTQY
TRBV4-1	TRBJ1-5	ASSQVLRGMNQPQH
TRBV7-9	TRBJ2-5	ASSLSVLDRGKETQY
TRBV18	TRBJ2-4	ASSLGLAGKNIQY
TRBV5-1	TRBJ1-1	ASSLEGGTTEAF
TRBV6-2/TRBV6-3	TRBJ2-5	ASSLAGGGETQY
TRBV18	TRBJ2-1	ASSPSPSAYNEQF
TRBV15	TRBJ1-1	ATSSDQTKRGNTEAF
TRBV25-1	TRBJ2-7	ASSALQDRGGPYEQY
TRBV10-2	TRBJ2-1	ASSVSNEQF
TRBV30	TRBJ1-2	AWSVGTGGFYGYT
TRBV19	TRBJ1-2	ASTHGTGAHYGYT
TRBV30	TRBJ1-1	AWNRELNTEAF
TRBV2	TRBJ1-2	ASSEGGNYGYT
TRBV11-3	TRBJ2-5	ASSLDSWGLWEARKETQY